This TCR beta chain was sequenced during a study of Ad26.COV2.S vaccination and SARS-CoV-2 variants. Study results and limitations: It was reported that spike-specific CD8+ and CD4+ T cell responses were substantially broad after vaccination.

As to treatment: about 20 received Ad26.COV2.S at low or high dose, single or two shots; a few received placebo; per-sample allocation not given. It was on day 63 after the first vaccine or placebo injection that samples were taken. On this clone itself: Its antigen is not known.

The V end was cut by 3 bases, the J end by 10 bases, with 13 bases between. Germline-derived CDR1 and CDR2 are SNHLY and FYNNEI. The CDR3 spans 14 residues. Method: immunoSEQ multiplex PCR; TCRdb's copy keeps in-frame clones and lacks some. The sample holds some 390,000 clones; about nine tenths are singletons and the top ten take 1.5% to 2%. The sequencing used peripheral blood, collected in a trial of Ad26.COV2.S vaccine versus placebo. The rearrangement links TRBV2 to TRBJ1-6, with D possibly being TRBD1 (5 bases). The TCR originated in a person between 18 and 60 years old who received the Ad26.COV2.S COVID-19 vaccine or a placebo. CDR3 amino acids: CASSDGARNSPLHF. The DNA for the CDR3 is TGTGCCAGCAGTGACGGGGCCAGGAACTCACCCCTCCACTTT.